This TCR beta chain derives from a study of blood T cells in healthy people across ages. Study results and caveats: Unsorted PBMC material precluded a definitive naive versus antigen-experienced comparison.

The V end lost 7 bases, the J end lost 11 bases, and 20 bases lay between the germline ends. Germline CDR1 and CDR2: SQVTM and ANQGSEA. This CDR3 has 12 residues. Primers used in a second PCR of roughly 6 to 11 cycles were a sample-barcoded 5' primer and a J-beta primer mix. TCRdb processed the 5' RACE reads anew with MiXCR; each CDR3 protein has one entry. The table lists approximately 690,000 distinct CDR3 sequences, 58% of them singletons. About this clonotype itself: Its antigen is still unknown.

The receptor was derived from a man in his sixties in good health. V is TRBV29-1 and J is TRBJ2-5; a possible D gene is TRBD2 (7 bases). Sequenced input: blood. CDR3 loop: CSGWGGHNEQYF. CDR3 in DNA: TGCAGCGGATGGGGGGGGCACAATGAGCAGTACTTC.